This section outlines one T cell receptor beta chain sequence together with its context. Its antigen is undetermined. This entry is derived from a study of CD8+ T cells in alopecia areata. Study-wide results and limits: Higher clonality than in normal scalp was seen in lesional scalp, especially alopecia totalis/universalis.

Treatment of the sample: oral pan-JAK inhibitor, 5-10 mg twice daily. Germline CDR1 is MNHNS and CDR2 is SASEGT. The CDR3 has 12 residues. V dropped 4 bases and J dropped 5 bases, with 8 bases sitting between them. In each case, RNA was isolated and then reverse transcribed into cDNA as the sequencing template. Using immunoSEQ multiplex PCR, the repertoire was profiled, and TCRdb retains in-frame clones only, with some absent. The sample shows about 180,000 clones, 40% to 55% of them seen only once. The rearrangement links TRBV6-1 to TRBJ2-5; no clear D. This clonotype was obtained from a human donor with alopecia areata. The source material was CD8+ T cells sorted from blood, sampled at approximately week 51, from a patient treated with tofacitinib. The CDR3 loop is CASSAFWETQYF. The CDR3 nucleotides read TGTGCCAGCAGTGCTTTCTGGGAGACCCAGTACTTC.